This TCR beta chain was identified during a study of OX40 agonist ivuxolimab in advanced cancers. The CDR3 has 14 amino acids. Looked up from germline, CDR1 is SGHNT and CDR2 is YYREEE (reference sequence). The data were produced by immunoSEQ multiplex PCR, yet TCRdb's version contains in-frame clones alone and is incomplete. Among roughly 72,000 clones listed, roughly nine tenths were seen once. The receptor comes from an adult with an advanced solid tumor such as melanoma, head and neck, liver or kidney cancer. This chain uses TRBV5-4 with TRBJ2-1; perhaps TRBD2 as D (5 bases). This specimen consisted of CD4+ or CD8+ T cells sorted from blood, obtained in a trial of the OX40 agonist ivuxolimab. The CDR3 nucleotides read TGTGCAGTGGGAGCAGATCCCTCCTACAATGAGCAGTTCTTC. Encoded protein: CAVGADPSYNEQFF.